This T cell receptor (beta chain) came from a study of blood T cell repertoires in COVID-19. Overall study context: The United States, Italy and Spain provided the acute and convalescent COVID-19 samples. Nucleic acid was either cDNA or gDNA, and it came from T cells, B-cell-depleted T cells, or PBMCs.

This clone turned up a few times. From germline, CDR1 is SGHNT and CDR2 YENEEA. The CDR3 consists of 13 residues. The V and J ends lost 4 bases and 6 bases respectively, with 13 bases between them. In the authors' workflow: Reference gene primer amplification gave estimated nucleated cell counts. TCRdb keeps only in-frame clones here, not all; method: immunoSEQ multiplex PCR. V and J calls and clone size are given by that table; D and trimming were obtained from the DNA. The table lists some 90,000 clones, around 91% of them singletons. The sample comprised peripheral blood. The chain recombines TRBV11-3 with TRBJ2-7, with a possible D match to TRBD1 (5 bases). This sequence originates from an elderly woman with active or convalescent COVID-19. The CDR3 DNA reads as TGTGCCAGCAGCTCCTCAGGGATGGCCGAGCAGTACTTC. It yields the protein CASSSSGMAEQYF.